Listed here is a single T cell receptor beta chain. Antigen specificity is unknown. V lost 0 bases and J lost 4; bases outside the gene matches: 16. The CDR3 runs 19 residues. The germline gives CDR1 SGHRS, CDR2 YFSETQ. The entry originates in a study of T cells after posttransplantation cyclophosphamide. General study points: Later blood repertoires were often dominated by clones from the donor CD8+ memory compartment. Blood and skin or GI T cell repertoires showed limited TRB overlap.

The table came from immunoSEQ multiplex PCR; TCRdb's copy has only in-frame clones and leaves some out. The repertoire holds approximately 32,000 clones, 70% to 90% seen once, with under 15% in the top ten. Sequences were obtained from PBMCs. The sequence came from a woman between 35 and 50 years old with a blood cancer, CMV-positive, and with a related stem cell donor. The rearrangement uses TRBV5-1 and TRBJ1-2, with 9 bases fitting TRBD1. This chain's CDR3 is CASSLARLDRGGVVYGYTF. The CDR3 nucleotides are TGCGCCAGCAGCTTGGCACGCTTGGACAGGGGAGGTGTTGTCTATGGCTACACCTTC.